This TCR beta chain was sequenced for a study of cytomegalovirus exposure and HLA in healthy donors. PCR involved 60 Vbeta and 13 Jbeta primers. TCRdb's table, derived via immunoSEQ multiplex PCR, lists solely in-frame clones and lacks some. Among approximately 170,000 clones, 75% to 90% were seen once, and the ten largest hold 1%. The CDR3 totals 16 residues. The ends lost 5 bases at V and 4 bases at J; junction bases unmatched: 9. The germline CDR1 and CDR2 sequences are SGHAT and FQNNGV. Comment on this clone: Its target is unknown.

Study-level results: A few CMV-associated chains were confirmed in vitro to be specific for CMV antigens. For TCR beta chains, V- and J-gene trimming was later linked to a missense DCLRE1C variant. Among TCR beta chains of equal frequency, HLA-associated ones were more clonally expanded in a later analysis. The majority of CMV-associated TCR beta chains were reported as apparently HLA-restricted in a later analysis.

The sample consisted of PBMCs. This sequence was found in a boy between 2 and 10 years old in good health and CMV-seronegative. The V gene is TRBV11-2, the J gene TRBJ2-1, with 9 bases matching TRBD2. The CDR3 loop is CASSPRAGGLYNEQFF. CDR3 in DNA: TGTGCCAGCAGCCCCCGAGCGGGGGGCCTGTACAATGAGCAGTTCTTC. The full variable domain, its missing parts supplied by reference TRBV11-2 and TRBJ2-1, is EAGVAQSPRYKIIEKRQSVAFWCNPISGHATLYWYQQILGQGPKLLIQFQNNGVVDDSQLPKDRFSAERLKGVDSTLKIQPAKLEDSAVYLCASSPRAGGLYNEQFFGPGTRLTVL.